This is a list of T cell receptor beta chains from one sample in a study of shared clonotypes between healthy human individuals. Some clones are missing from TCRdb's copy, which holds only in-frame ones; the method was immunoSEQ multiplex PCR. The table has hundreds of thousands of clones, 90% to 98% seen once. What was sequenced was memory CD8+ T cells sorted from blood. Receptors originate from a man under 40 in good health. Each CDR3 is given with its conserved first and last residue. A D gene is named only where the DNA matches it firmly. Clone size appears in some rows only: once, few, many, or a class for an expanded clone.

cdr3_length	d_call	j_call	v_call	clone_size	cdr3_nt	cdr3_aa
15	NA	TRBJ2-1	TRBV12-2	NA	TGTGCAAGTCGCTTAGCGGGAGGGATTTACAATGAGCAGTTCTTC	CASRLAGGIYNEQFF
14	NA	TRBJ1-4	TRBV18	once	TGTGCCAGCTCACCGAGAGTAGTGGGTGAAAAACTGTTTTTT	CASSPRVVGEKLFF
11	NA	TRBJ2-7	TRBV28	NA	TGTGCCAGCAGTTTAAAGTACGAGCAGTACTTC	CASSLKYEQYF
13	NA	TRBJ1-5	TRBV4-1	NA	TGCGCCAGCAGCCAACAGGGCAATCAGCCCCAGCATTTT	CASSQQGNQPQHF
16	NA	TRBJ1-1	TRBV28	NA	TGTGCCAGCAGTTCCCCCAGGTTGAGGGGGAACACTGAAGCTTTCTTT	CASSSPRLRGNTEAFF
15	TRBD2	TRBJ2-1	TRBV11-3	NA	TGTGCCAGCAGCTTAGGGGGACTATCGAACAATGAGCAGTTCTTC	CASSLGGLSNNEQFF
11	NA	TRBJ2-7	TRBV5-1	NA	TGCGCCAGCAGGGTGGACCACGAGCAGTACTTC	CASRVDHEQYF
19	NA	TRBJ2-2	TRBV5-6	NA	TGTGCCAGCAGCTTCAAACCGGGACGAAAGAGTGCGAACACCGGGGAGCTGTTTTTT	CASSFKPGRKSANTGELFF
15	TRBD2	TRBJ2-3	TRBV27	NA	TGTGCCAGCAGTTTATCGGGACTAGCGGGAGATACGCAGTATTTT	CASSLSGLAGDTQYF
11	NA	TRBJ2-1	TRBV30	NA	NA	CAWSVGGGSFF
12	NA	TRBJ1-5	TRBV28	few	TGTGCCAGCAGTTTATATGCCCAGCCCCAGCATTTT	CASSLYAQPQHF
13	NA	TRBJ2-2	TRBV5-1	once	TGCGCCAGTAGCTTGGGTAACACCGGGGAGCTGTTTTTT	CASSLGNTGELFF
14	TRBD2	TRBJ2-7	TRBV18	NA	TGTGCCAGCTCACGGCCCGGGACTAGCGGCGAGCAGTACTTC	CASSRPGTSGEQYF
13	NA	TRBJ1-1	TRBV5-6	NA	TGTGCCAGCAGAGTGTCGGGGAACACTGAAGCTTTCTTT	CASRVSGNTEAFF
17	NA	TRBJ2-6	TRBV1	NA	TGCACCAGCAGTCTGTGGTGTGCACAAAGTCGGGCCAACGTCCTGACTTTC	CTSSLWCAQSRANVLTF
15	NA	TRBJ1-5	TRBV2	NA	TGTGCCAGCAGGTCCGGGACCTATAGCAATCAGCCCCAGCATTTT	CASRSGTYSNQPQHF
17	TRBD2	TRBJ2-1	TRBV4-2	once	TGTGCCAGCAGCCCCAACCCGGGACTAGCGGGGCTTAATGAGCAGTTCTTC	CASSPNPGLAGLNEQFF
14	NA	TRBJ2-7	TRBV7-2	NA	TGTGCCAGCAGCTTCGGCGGGATCTCCTACGAGCAGTACTTC	CASSFGGISYEQYF
14	NA	TRBJ2-3	TRBV29-1	NA	TGCAGCGTTGTTGGGGTCAGGGCGACAGATACGCAGTATTTT	CSVVGVRATDTQYF
15	NA	TRBJ2-2	TRBV21-1	NA	TGTGCCAGCAGCAAAGGCAGACTTAGTACCGGGGAGCTGTTTTTT	CASSKGRLSTGELFF
14	TRBD1	TRBJ1-3	TRBV28	NA	TGTGCCAGCAGTAGACAGGGCTCTGGAAACACCATATATTTT	CASSRQGSGNTIYF
14	NA	TRBJ2-7	TRBV28	NA	TGTGCCAGCAGTTTACAGGAAAGCTCCTACGAGCAGTACTTC	CASSLQESSYEQYF
18	TRBD2	TRBJ2-3	TRBV5-4	NA	TGTGCCAGCAGCTTGGGTTACGGGACTAGCGGGAGGCCAGATACGCAGTATTTT	CASSLGYGTSGRPDTQYF
12	NA	TRBJ1-1	TRBV19	NA	TGTGCCAGTAGGGGGCTGAACACTGAAGCTTTCTTT	CASRGLNTEAFF
15	NA	TRBJ1-2	TRBV19	NA	TGTGCCAGTAGTATAGACCACAGGGTGAACTATGGCTACACCTTC	CASSIDHRVNYGYTF
13	NA	TRBJ1-5	TRBV18	NA	TGTGCCAGCTCACCAGGCAGCAATCAGCCCCAGCATTTT	CASSPGSNQPQHF
15	TRBD1	TRBJ2-1	TRBV5-5	NA	TGTGCCAGCAGCTGGCCCGGGACAGGGAACAATGAGCAGTTCTTC	CASSWPGTGNNEQFF
15	NA	TRBJ2-6	TRBV9	NA	TGTGCCAGCAGCCCCCCGGGGTCTGGGGCCAACGTCCTGACTTTC	CASSPPGSGANVLTF
12	NA	TRBJ1-2	TRBV5-6	NA	TGTGCCAGCAGCGCACTTATGAGGGGCTACACCTTC	CASSALMRGYTF
17	TRBD2	TRBJ2-3	TRBV4-1	NA	TGCGCCAGCAGCCAAGAAGGACTAGCGGGAGGCACAGATACGCAGTATTTT	CASSQEGLAGGTDTQYF
15	NA	TRBJ2-1	TRBV14	NA	TGTGCCAGCAGCCGACTAGGGACGACCTACAATGAGCAGTTCTTC	CASSRLGTTYNEQFF
15	NA	TRBJ2-1	TRBV6-5	NA	TGTGCCAGCAAACAAGCGGAGGGGCCCTACAATGAGCAGTTCTTC	CASKQAEGPYNEQFF
14	TRBD1	TRBJ1-2	TRBV6-1	NA	TGTGCCAGCAGGGAGACAGGGGGCGGGGATGGCTACACCTTC	CASRETGGGDGYTF
15	TRBD1	TRBJ1-2	TRBV15	NA	TGTGCCACCAGCAGAGCGGTACAGGGGGACTATGGCTACACCTTC	CATSRAVQGDYGYTF
11	NA	TRBJ1-2	TRBV6-6	NA	TGTGCCAGCAGTTCTAACTATGGCTACACCTTC	CASSSNYGYTF
15	NA	TRBJ2-2	TRBV30	NA	TGTGCCTGGATTCACAGGAGTCCGGACACCGGGGAGCTGTTTTTT	CAWIHRSPDTGELFF
16	TRBD1	TRBJ1-1	TRBV6-5	NA	TGTGCCAGCAGTTACTCGAAATGGGACAGGAACACTGAAGCTTTCTTT	CASSYSKWDRNTEAFF
14	TRBD2	TRBJ2-7	TRBV10-3	NA	TGTGCCAGCTCGACTAGCGGGACCTCCTACGAGCAGTACTTC	CASSTSGTSYEQYF
14	TRBD1	TRBJ2-3	TRBV5-4	NA	TGTGCCAGCAGAGTGACAGGGCCCCAAGATACGCAGTATTTT	CASRVTGPQDTQYF
14	NA	TRBJ1-2	TRBV7-9	NA	TGTGCCAGCAGCTCTGGTGTCAGGGCCTTGGGCTACACCTTC	CASSSGVRALGYTF
18	NA	TRBJ2-6	TRBV5-1	once	TGCGCCAGCAGCGACATCCGGACAGTGATCTCTGGGGCCAACGTCCTGACTTTC	CASSDIRTVISGANVLTF
16	TRBD1	TRBJ2-2	TRBV19	NA	TGTGCCAGTAGGCATGGACAGGGAGATAACACCGGGGAGCTGTTTTTT	CASRHGQGDNTGELFF
15	NA	TRBJ2-1	TRBV6-5	NA	TGTGCCAGCAGTTACCGGAAGGCGGCCTACAATGAGCAGTTCTTC	CASSYRKAAYNEQFF
13	NA	TRBJ2-4	TRBV5-1	NA	TGCGCCAGCAGCCTGGACTATTCGAACATTCAGTACTTC	CASSLDYSNIQYF
12	NA	TRBJ2-3	TRBV2	once	TGTGCCAGCAGATACGGCACAGATACGCAGTATTTT	CASRYGTDTQYF
14	TRBD1	TRBJ1-4	TRBV6-1	NA	TGTGCCAGCAGGGTGGGACAGGGCGGTGAAAAACTGTTTTTT	CASRVGQGGEKLFF
15	NA	TRBJ2-6	TRBV30	NA	TGTGCCTGGAGTGAATGGGGCGGTGGGGCCAACGTCCTGACTTTC	CAWSEWGGGANVLTF
14	NA	TRBJ1-2	TRBV2	NA	TGTGCCAGCAGTGAGATGGACAGCAGCTATGGCTACACCTTC	CASSEMDSSYGYTF
13	NA	TRBJ2-6	TRBV30	NA	TGTGCCTGGAGTGTAACTGGGGCCAACGTCCTGACTTTC	CAWSVTGANVLTF
14	NA	TRBJ2-1	TRBV28	NA	TGTGCCAGCATCCGCTGGAGGTCCCGCAATGAGCAGTTCTTC	CASIRWRSRNEQFF
15	NA	TRBJ2-7	TRBV4-1	NA	TGCGCCAGCAGCCAAGCGGGAATCGCCTCCTACGAGCAGTACTTC	CASSQAGIASYEQYF
14	NA	TRBJ2-3	TRBV6-5	NA	TGTGCCAGCAGGTCCGGGACTAGCACAGATACGCAGTATTTT	CASRSGTSTDTQYF
14	NA	TRBJ2-5	TRBV19	once	TGTGCCAGTAGCACTCTCCGACGGGGAGAGACCCAGTACTTC	CASSTLRRGETQYF
17	TRBD2	TRBJ2-3	TRBV5-6	once	TGTGCCAGCAGCAATCTAGGGGTGGCGGGAGAGGGAGATACGCAGTATTTT	CASSNLGVAGEGDTQYF
14	TRBD1	TRBJ1-4	TRBV7-9	few	TGTGCCAGCAGCTCGGACAGGGGAGGCGAAAAACTGTTTTTT	CASSSDRGGEKLFF
13	NA	TRBJ2-2	TRBV4-2	NA	TGTGCCAGCAGCCAATCTAGCCCCGGGGAGCTGTTTTTT	CASSQSSPGELFF